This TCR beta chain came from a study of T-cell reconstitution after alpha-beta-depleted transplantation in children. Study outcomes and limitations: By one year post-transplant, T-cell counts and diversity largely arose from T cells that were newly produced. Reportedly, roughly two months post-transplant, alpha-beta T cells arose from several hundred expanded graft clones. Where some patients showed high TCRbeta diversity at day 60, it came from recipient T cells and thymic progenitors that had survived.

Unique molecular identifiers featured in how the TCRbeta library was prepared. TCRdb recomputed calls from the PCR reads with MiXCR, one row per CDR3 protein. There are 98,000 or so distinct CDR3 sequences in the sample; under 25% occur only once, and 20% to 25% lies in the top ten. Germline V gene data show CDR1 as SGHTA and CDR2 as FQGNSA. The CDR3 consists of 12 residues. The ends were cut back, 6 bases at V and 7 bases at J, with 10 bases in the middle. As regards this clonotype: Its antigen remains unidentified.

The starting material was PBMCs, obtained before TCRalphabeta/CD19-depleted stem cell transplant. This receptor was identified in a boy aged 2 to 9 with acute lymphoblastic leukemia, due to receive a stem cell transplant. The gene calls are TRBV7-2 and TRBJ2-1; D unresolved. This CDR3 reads CASRLNLNEQFF. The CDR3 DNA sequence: TGTGCCAGCAGATTAAACCTAAATGAGCAGTTCTTC.